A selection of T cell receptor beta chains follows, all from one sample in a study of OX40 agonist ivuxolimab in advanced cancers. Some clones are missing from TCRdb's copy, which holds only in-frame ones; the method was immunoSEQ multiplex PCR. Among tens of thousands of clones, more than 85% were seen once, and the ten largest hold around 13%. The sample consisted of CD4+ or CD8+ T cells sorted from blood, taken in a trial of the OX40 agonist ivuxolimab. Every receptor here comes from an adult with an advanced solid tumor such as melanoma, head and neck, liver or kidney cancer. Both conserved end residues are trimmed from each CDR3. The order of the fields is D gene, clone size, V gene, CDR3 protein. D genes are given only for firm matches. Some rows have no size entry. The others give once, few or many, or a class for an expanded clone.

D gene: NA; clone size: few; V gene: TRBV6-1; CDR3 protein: ASSERAETSFNYGYT
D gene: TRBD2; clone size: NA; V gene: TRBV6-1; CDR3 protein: ASPLAGGPPREQY
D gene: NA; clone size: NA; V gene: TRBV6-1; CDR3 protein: ASGRTRPGDTQY
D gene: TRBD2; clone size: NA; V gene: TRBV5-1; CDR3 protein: ASTAGTSDTDTQY
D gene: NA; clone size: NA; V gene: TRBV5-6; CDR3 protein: ASSHRYEQY
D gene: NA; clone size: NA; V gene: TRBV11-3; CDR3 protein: ASSLDPQSSYNEQF
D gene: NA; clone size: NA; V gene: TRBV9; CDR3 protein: ASSVRGAHNGELF
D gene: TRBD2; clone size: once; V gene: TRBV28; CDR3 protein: ASSSPPGAGGNEQF
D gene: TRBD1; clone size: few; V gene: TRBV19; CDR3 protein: ASSYPGQHSGNTIY
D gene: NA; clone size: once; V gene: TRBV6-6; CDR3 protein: ASSYGGSNYGYT
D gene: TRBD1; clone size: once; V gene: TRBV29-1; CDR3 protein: SGGTVYEAF
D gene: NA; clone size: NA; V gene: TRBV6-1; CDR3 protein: ASSEKGEGSTEAF
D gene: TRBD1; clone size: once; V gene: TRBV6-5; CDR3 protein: ASSSTGTGRYEQY
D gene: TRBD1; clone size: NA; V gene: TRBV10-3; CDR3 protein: AISPGTGRHEQY
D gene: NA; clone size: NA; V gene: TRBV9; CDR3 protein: ASSVVRGDICEQY
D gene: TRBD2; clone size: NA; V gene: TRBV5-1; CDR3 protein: ASSLVNSGGARSYNEQF
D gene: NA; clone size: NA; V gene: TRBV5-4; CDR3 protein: ASTTQGHLYEQY
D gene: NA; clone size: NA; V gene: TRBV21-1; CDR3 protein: ASSVNTGVDTGELF
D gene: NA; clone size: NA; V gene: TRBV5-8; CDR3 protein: ASGGYSNQPQH
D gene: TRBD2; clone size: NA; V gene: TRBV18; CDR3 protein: ASSLGTSGNNEQF
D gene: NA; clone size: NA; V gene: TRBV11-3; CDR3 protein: ASSPQRGGGELF
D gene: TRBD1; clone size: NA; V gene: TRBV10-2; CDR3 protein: ASTRQGPLSQPQH
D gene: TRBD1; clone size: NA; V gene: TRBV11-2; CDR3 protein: ASSSTGERLETQY
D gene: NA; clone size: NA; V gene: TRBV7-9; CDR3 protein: ASSFGRTTPEAF
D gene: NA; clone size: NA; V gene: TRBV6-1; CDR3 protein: ASSEARGGMGNQPQH
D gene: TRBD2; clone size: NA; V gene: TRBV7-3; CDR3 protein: ASSLIGGYQETQY
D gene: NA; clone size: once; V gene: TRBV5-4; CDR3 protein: ASTTAASDADTQY
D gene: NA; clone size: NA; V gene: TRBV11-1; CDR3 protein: ASSPLRVVGQF
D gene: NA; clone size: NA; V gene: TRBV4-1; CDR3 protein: ASSQGPQGDTQY
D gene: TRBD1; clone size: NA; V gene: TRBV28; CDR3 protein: ASSGPGQGLYEQY
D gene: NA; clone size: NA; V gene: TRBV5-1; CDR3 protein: ASSPSTPNTGELF
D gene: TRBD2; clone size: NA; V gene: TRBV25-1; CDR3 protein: ASSESGGRTDTQY
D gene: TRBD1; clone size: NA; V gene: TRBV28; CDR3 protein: ASSWTGSSYT
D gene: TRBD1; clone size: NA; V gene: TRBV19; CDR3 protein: ASTMGTGEFTEAF
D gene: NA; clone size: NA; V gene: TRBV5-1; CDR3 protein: ASSFGENTEAF
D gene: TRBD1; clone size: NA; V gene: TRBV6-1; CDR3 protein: ASSTDRETEAF
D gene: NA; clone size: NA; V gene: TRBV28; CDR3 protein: ASTRSSYEQY
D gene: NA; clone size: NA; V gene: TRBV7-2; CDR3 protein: ASSLELSTGELF
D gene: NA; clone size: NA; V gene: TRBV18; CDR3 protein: ASSPSDSRGRVAYNTEAF
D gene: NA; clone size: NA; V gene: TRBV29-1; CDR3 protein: SVGKGSGGELF
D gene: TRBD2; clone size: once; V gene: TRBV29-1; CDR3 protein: SVRRSYSGASTDTQY
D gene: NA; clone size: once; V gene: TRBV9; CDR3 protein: ASSVGLIGTNEKLF
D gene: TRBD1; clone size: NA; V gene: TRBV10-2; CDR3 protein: ASSEAGQGAPGANVLT
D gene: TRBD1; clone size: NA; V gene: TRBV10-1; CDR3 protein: ASSDLDRASQY
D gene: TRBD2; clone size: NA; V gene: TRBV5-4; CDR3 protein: ASSSRGAGVGIEQY
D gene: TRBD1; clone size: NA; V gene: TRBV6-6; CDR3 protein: ASSYGTGGSSPLH
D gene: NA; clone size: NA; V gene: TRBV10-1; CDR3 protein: ASSVSKAASYNEQF
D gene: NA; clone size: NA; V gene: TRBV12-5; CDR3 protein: ASGGGGNYGYT
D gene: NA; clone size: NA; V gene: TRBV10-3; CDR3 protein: AISDGRSGYGYT
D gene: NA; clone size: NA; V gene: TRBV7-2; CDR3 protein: ASSFRFQPQH